What follows is one T cell receptor (beta chain) and its context. The data stem from a study of cytomegalovirus exposure and HLA in healthy donors. PCR employed 60 Vbeta and 13 Jbeta primers. Method: immunoSEQ multiplex PCR; TCRdb's copy keeps in-frame clones and lacks some. Of about 120,000 clones in the sample, more than 60% were seen once. The V and J ends lost 7 bases and 5 bases respectively, with 15 bases between them. Germline CDR1 SGHRS, CDR2 YFSETQ. The length of the CDR3 is 13 residues. This clonotype originated in a middle-aged woman in good health and CMV-seropositive. The sample taken for sequencing was PBMCs. This sequence joins TRBV5-1 and TRBJ1-1, with a possible D match to TRBD1 (6 bases). The CDR3 here is CASGRQVGTEAFF. In DNA, the CDR3 is TGCGCCAGCGGCCGACAGGTGGGGACTGAAGCTTTCTTT.